The 28 T cell receptor beta chains below come from one sample, sequenced in a study of control samples from healthy donors and cancer patients. The protocol was immunoSEQ multiplex PCR, while the TCRdb copy is restricted to in-frame clones and leaves out a portion. The table shows around 180,000 clones, with 94% occurring only once. Sequencing input: blood. The source of these receptors is a woman in her late teens or twenties in good health.

The CDR3 reads CASSPIAGTTEAFF. The CDR3 region has the DNA TGTGCCAGCAGCCCGATCGCAGGGACCACTGAAGCTTTCTTT. The chain combines TRBV3-1 (or the pseudogene TRBV3-2) with TRBJ1-1, with D possibly matching TRBD1 (5 bases). Germline V gives CDR1 LGHDT, CDR2 YNNKEL (reference sequence). V was shortened by 4 bases and J by 4 bases, with 13 bases between the two germline ends. CDR3 length: 14 residues.

This rearrangement joins TRBV7-8 to TRBJ2-7; 11 bases agree with TRBD2. The CDR3 runs to 14 residues. Germline values: CDR1 SGHVS, CDR2 FQNEAQ. V lost 6 bases and J lost 4; bases outside the gene matches: 5. CDR3 nucleotide sequence: TGTGCCAGCAGTCCTCTAGCGGGAGGATACGAGCAGTACTTC. Amino acids: CASSPLAGGYEQYF.

The chain joins TRBV28 to TRBJ1-2; D is ambiguous. The V gene's germline CDR1 is MDHEN and CDR2 SYDVKM. The CDR3 sequence is 14 residues long. With 9 bases removed from V and 4 bases from J, the gap between germline ends came to 18 bases. CDR3 protein: CASVKGQFPYGYTF. The CDR3 DNA follows: TGTGCCAGTGTCAAAGGGCAGTTCCCCTATGGCTACACCTTC.

V gene TRBV7-9 combines with J gene TRBJ2-1, with TRBD1 identical over 7 bases. Trimming took 5 bases from V and 2 from J; bases not matched to a gene: 6. Looked up from germline, CDR1 is SEHNR and CDR2 is FQNEAQ (reference sequence). This CDR3 has 15 amino acids. In DNA, the CDR3 is TGTGCCAGCAGCCAAACCGGGACAGCCTACAATGAGCAGTTCTTC. Translation: CASSQTGTAYNEQFF. The full variable domain, its missing parts supplied by reference TRBV7-9 and TRBJ2-1, is DTGVSQNPRHKITKRGQNVTFRCDPISEHNRLYWYRQTLGQGPEFLTYFQNEAQLEKSRLLSDRFSAERPKGSFSTLEIQRTEQGDSAMYLCASSQTGTAYNEQFFGPGTRLTVL.

The CDR3 reads CATSDWENYGYTF. In DNA, the CDR3 is TGTGCCACCAGTGATTGGGAAAACTATGGCTACACCTTC. The chain joins TRBV24-1 to TRBJ1-2; D remains ambiguous. Germline V gene lookup returns CDR1 KGHDR and CDR2 SFDVKD. The CDR3 runs to 13 residues. The ends were cut back, 2 bases at V and 2 bases at J, with 5 bases in the middle.

The V and J genes are TRBV2 and TRBJ2-7; TRBD2 matches at 8 bases. This CDR3 region has 16 residues. V lost 5 bases, J lost 0 bases, and 9 bases stayed unmatched. Germline CDR1 is SNHLY and CDR2 is FYNNEI. The CDR3 here is CASSLFGAGGSYEQYF. In DNA, the CDR3 is TGTGCCAGCAGTCTTTTCGGCGCGGGGGGCTCCTACGAGCAGTACTTC.

In its sample, this clone was seen once. The chain joins TRBV16 to TRBJ1-1, with D possibly TRBD1 on 5 matching bases. Germline loops: CDR1 KGHSY, CDR2 FQNENV. V was shortened by 4 bases and J by 1 base, with 7 bases between the two germline ends. This CDR3 is 13 amino acids long. CDR3 loop: CASSPQGNTEAFF. Written as DNA, the CDR3 is TGTGCCAGCAGCCCTCAGGGGAACACTGAAGCTTTCTTT.

The V and J genes are TRBV29-1 and TRBJ1-2; D is unresolved. V was cut by 2 bases and J by 12 bases, with 19 bases left in between. Germline V gene data show CDR1 as SQVTM and CDR2 as ANQGSEA. The CDR3 totals 13 residues. The CDR3 DNA is TGCAGCGTTGAAAGCATGGACCTCGCTCCAAACACCTTC. Amino acid sequence: CSVESMDLAPNTF.

The chain has TRBV7-2 and TRBJ2-3; D may be TRBD2 (5 bases). Germline-derived CDR1 and CDR2 are SGHTA and FQGNSA. Trimming stripped 2 bases from V and 3 bases from J, with 12 bases between. The CDR3 extends over 15 amino acids. For the CDR3, the DNA is TGTGCCAGCAGCTTATATGACTACCTGACAGATACGCAGTATTTT. Its protein is CASSLYDYLTDTQYF.

The V and J genes are TRBV6-5 and TRBJ1-1, with D possibly TRBD1 on 5 matching bases. The germline V gene has CDR1 MNHEY and CDR2 SVGAGI. V lost 2 bases to trimming and J lost 5 bases, with 9 bases between them. The CDR3 is 13 amino acids. CDR3 loop: CASSYRGGTEAFF. DNA of the CDR3: TGTGCCAGCAGTTACAGGGGTGGAACTGAAGCTTTCTTT.

The chain has TRBV10-3 and TRBJ2-5; 8 positions match TRBD1. V lost 7 bases and J lost 5; bases outside the gene matches: 6. Germline-derived CDR1 and CDR2 are ENHRY and SYGVKD. The CDR3 extends over 13 amino acids. Written as DNA, the CDR3 is TGTGCCATCAACGGACAGGGAACGGAGACCCAGTACTTC. Amino acids: CAINGQGTETQYF.

The chain carries TRBV6-5 and TRBJ1-2, with D maybe TRBD1 (5 bases). V was trimmed by 0 bases and J by 6 bases, leaving 8 bases between them. The germline CDR1 and CDR2 sequences are MNHEY and SVGAGI. The CDR3 is 13 amino acids. The CDR3 loop is CASSYSGGDGYTF. The CDR3 nucleotides are TGTGCCAGCAGTTACTCGGGGGGTGATGGCTACACCTTC.

This chain connects TRBV20-1 to TRBJ2-7, with D possibly being TRBD2 (5 bases). This CDR3 has 14 amino acids. Per germline, CDR1 DFQATT and CDR2 SNEGSKA (reference sequence). V was pared by 3 bases and J by 2 bases, with 14 bases between. This CDR3 reads CSASEGSVAYEQYF. The CDR3 bases are TGCAGTGCTAGTGAAGGGAGTGTTGCCTACGAGCAGTACTTC.

CDR3 sequence (DNA): TGTGCCAGTCAGGAAAGCGGGGAGCTGTTTTTT. Its protein product is CASQESGELFF. V usage is TRBV28 and J usage is TRBJ2-2; D is unclear. V was trimmed by 9 bases and J by 7 bases, leaving 9 bases between them. The germline CDR1 and CDR2 sequences are MDHEN and SYDVKM. The CDR3 sequence is 11 residues long.

The rearrangement uses TRBV29-1 and TRBJ2-3; D assignment may be TRBD1 or TRBD2 (5 bases each). V lost 3 bases and J lost 1, with 11 bases in between. This CDR3 has 14 amino acids. Germline CDR1 is SQVTM and CDR2 is ANQGSEA. This CDR3 reads CSVDHGTRTDTQYF. CDR3 nucleotides: TGCAGCGTTGACCACGGGACCCGCACAGATACGCAGTATTTT.

The rearrangement uses TRBV4-2 and TRBJ2-7; D perhaps matches TRBD2 (7 bases). The CDR3 runs to 17 residues. The V end lost 0 bases, the J end lost 5 bases, and 20 bases lay between the germline ends. Germline V gene data show CDR1 as LGHNA and CDR2 as YNFKEQ. DNA for the CDR3: TGTGCCAGCAGCCAAGATGGGGGGGGCCCTGCAGACGACGAGCAGTACTTC. Protein sequence: CASSQDGGGPADDEQYF.

V is TRBV7-2 and J is TRBJ1-2; D is undetermined. This CDR3 is built from 14 residues. Germline V gene lookup returns CDR1 SGHTA and CDR2 FQGNSA. Trimming cost V 1 base and J 7 bases, with 13 bases left between them. The chain's CDR3 is CASSLGVSGVGYTF. In DNA form, the CDR3 reads TGTGCCAGCAGCTTAGGGGTATCTGGGGTTGGCTACACCTTC.

The chain is built from TRBV29-1 and TRBJ1-1; D remains unclear. V gave up 5 bases and J gave up 7 bases, with 14 bases separating them. The CDR3 spans 12 residues. The germline CDR1 and CDR2 sequences are SQVTM and ANQGSEA. The CDR3 spells CSVRGSGIEAFF. The CDR3 nucleotides read TGCAGCGTTCGAGGCTCGGGGATTGAAGCTTTCTTT. The full variable domain, completed using reference TRBV29-1 and TRBJ1-1, is SAVISQKPSRDICQRGTSLTIQCQVDSQVTMMFWYRQQPGQSLTLIATANQGSEATYESGFVIDKFPISRPNLTFSTLTVSNMSPEDSSIYLCSVRGSGIEAFFGQGTRLTVV.

The V gene is TRBV18, the J gene TRBJ2-2, with D tentatively TRBD1 (6 bases). From germline, CDR1 is KGHSH and CDR2 LQKENI. CDR3 size: 17 residues. The V end was cut by 3 bases, the J end by 5 bases, with 19 bases between. The CDR3 DNA reads as TGTGCCAGCTCACCTACAGGGTACTTCGGTGGAACCGGGGAGCTGTTTTTT. It is translated as CASSPTGYFGGTGELFF.

The chain links TRBV18 to TRBJ1-1, with D perhaps matching TRBD1 (5 bases). The V end lost 6 bases, the J end lost 2 bases, and 13 bases lay between the germline ends. The CDR3 consists of 14 residues. CDR1 and CDR2 from the germline V gene are KGHSH and LQKENI. This CDR3 is CASSELQDNTEAFF. CDR3 in DNA: TGTGCCAGCTCCGAATTACAGGACAACACTGAAGCTTTCTTT.

This chain's CDR3 is CASSEFPRGTEAFF. For the CDR3, the DNA is TGTGCCAGCAGTGAATTCCCACGAGGCACTGAAGCTTTCTTT. This chain uses TRBV25-1 with TRBJ1-1, with unresolved D. Germline V gives CDR1 MGHDK, CDR2 SYGVNS. The CDR3 is made up of 14 amino acids. V was clipped by 1 base and J by 4 bases, with 10 bases between them.

The table lists this clone with a count of one. The CDR3 spells CASSLKGAEQYF. CDR3 in DNA: TGTGCCAGCAGCTTAAAGGGAGCCGAGCAGTACTTC. This chain joins TRBV7-2 and TRBJ2-7, with D possibly matching TRBD2 (5 bases). This CDR3 contains 12 residues. Between the trimmed V and J ends, which lost 2 bases and 6 bases, there was a span of 8 bases. Germline V gene sequence: CDR1 SGHTA, CDR2 FQGNSA.

This rearrangement joins TRBV11-2 to TRBJ1-1; tentatively, D is TRBD1 (5 bases). Germline lookup yields CDR1 SGHAT and CDR2 FQNNGV. The CDR3 has 14 residues. The V end was cut by 2 bases, the J end by 7 bases, with 14 bases between. This CDR3 is CASSLFGGAGEAFF. CDR3 DNA: TGTGCCAGCAGCTTATTCGGCGGGGCCGGTGAAGCTTTCTTT.

V is TRBV9 and J is TRBJ2-1, with 7 bases lining up with TRBD1. Germline CDR1 is SGDLS and CDR2 is YYNGEE. V shed 10 bases and J 0 bases; nucleotides not matched to a gene: 7. The CDR3 consists of 14 residues. This CDR3 is CAGSRGSSYNEQFF. CDR3 DNA sequence: TGTGCCGGCTCCAGGGGGAGCTCCTACAATGAGCAGTTCTTC.

This chain joins TRBV19 and TRBJ1-2, with no clear D. CDR1 and CDR2 from the germline V gene are LNHDA and SQIVND (reference sequence). The CDR3 extends over 16 amino acids. V was pared by 9 bases and J by 8 bases, with 28 bases between. The CDR3 loop is CASRQFHGGLRVGYTF. The CDR3 coding sequence is TGTGCCAGCAGACAATTCCATGGAGGCTTGAGGGTAGGCTACACCTTC.

The chain has TRBV4-2 and TRBJ2-1; D perhaps matches TRBD2 (5 bases). Germline V gene sequence: CDR1 LGHNA, CDR2 YNFKEQ. The CDR3 is 15 amino acids. With 4 bases removed from V and 7 bases from J, the gap between germline ends came to 17 bases. The CDR3 loop is CASSLPPDGKNEQFF. CDR3 nucleotide sequence: TGTGCCAGCAGCCTGCCACCTGACGGGAAGAATGAGCAGTTCTTC.

This clone is a singleton in its sample. The chain carries TRBV27 and TRBJ2-2; D is uncertain. Per germline, CDR1 MNHEY and CDR2 SMNVEV (reference sequence). Deletions cut 8 bases from V and 5 bases from J, with 9 bases between. The CDR3 totals 12 residues. The CDR3 DNA follows: TGTGCCAGCGGGTATAGGACCGGGGAGCTGTTTTTT. It codes for CASGYRTGELFF.

This chain joins TRBV6-2 or TRBV6-3 and TRBJ2-7; D might be TRBD2 (5 bases). The V gene's germline CDR1 is MNHEY and CDR2 SVGEGT. The V and J ends lost 2 bases and 0 bases respectively, with 11 bases between them. The CDR3 has 15 residues. The CDR3 is CASSYVREFSYEQYF. The CDR3 DNA is TGTGCCAGCAGTTACGTGAGGGAATTCTCCTACGAGCAGTACTTC.